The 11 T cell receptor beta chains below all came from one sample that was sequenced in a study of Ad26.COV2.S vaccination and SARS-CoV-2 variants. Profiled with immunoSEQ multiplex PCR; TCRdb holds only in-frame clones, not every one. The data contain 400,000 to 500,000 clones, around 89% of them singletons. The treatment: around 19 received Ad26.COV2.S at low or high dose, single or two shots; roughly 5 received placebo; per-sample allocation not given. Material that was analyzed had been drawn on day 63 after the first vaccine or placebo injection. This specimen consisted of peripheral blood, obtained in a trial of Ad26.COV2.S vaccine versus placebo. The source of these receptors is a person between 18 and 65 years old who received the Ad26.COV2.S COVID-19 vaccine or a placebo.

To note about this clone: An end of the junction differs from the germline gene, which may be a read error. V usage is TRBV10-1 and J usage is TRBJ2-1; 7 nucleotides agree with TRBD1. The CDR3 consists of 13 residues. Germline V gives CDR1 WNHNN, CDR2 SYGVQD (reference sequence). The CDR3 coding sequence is TGCGCCAGCAGTCGTCAAGCGCAGGGGGAGCGGTTCTTC. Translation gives CASSRQAQGERFF.

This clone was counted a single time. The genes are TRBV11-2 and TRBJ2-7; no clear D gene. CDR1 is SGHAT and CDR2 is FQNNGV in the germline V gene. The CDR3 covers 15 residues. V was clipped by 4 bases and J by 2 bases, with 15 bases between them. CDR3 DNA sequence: TGTGCCAGCAGCTCGTCGACCGCCTGGACCTACGAGCAGTACTTC. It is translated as CASSSSTAWTYEQYF. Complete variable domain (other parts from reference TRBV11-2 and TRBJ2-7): EAGVAQSPRYKIIEKRQSVAFWCNPISGHATLYWYQQILGQGPKLLIQFQNNGVVDDSQLPKDRFSAERLKGVDSTLKIQPAKLEDSAVYLCASSSSTAWTYEQYFGPGTRLTVT.

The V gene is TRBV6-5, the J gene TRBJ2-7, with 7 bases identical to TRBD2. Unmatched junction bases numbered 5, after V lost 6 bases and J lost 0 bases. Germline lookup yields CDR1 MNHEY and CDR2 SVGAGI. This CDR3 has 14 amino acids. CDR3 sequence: CASRRAGISYEQYF. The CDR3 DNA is TGTGCCAGCAGACGAGCGGGGATCTCCTACGAGCAGTACTTC.

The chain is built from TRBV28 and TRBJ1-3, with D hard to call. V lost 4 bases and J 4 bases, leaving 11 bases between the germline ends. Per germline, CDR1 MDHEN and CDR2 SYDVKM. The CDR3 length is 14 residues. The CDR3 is CASSSRGVGNTIYF. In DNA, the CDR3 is TGTGCCAGCAGTTCCCGGGGAGTGGGAAACACCATATATTTT.

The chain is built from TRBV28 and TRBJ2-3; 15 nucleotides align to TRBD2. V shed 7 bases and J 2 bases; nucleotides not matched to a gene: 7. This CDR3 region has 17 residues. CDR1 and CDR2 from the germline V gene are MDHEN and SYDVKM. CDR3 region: CASTRTSGGAITDTQYF. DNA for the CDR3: TGTGCCAGCACCAGGACTAGCGGGGGGGCAATCACAGATACGCAGTATTTT.

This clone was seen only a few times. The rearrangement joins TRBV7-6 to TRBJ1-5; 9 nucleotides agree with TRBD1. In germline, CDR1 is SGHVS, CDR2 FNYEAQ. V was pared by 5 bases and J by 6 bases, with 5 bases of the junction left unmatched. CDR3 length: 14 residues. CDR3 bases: TGTGCCAGCAGCGCACAGGGGGCTTTTCAGCCCCAGCATTTT. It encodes CASSAQGAFQPQHF.

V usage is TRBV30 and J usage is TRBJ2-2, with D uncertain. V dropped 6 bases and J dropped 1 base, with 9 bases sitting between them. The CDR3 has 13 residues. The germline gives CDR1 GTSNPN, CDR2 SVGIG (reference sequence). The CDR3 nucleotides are TGTGCCTGCCAAACAGAGAACACCGGGGAGCTGTTTTTT. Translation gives CACQTENTGELFF.

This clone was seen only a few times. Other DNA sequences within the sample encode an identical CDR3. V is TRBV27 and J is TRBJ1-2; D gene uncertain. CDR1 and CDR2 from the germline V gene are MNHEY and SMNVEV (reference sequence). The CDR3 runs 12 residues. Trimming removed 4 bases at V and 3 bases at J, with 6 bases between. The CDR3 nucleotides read TGTGCCAGCAGTTCGGGGTACTATGGCTACACCTTC. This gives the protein CASSSGYYGYTF.

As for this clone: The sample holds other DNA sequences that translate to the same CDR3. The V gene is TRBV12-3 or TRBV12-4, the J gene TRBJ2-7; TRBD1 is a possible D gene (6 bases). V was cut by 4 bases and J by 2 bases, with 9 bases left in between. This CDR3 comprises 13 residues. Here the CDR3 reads CASSSQGTYEQYF. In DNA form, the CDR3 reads TGTGCCAGCAGTTCACAGGGTACCTACGAGCAGTACTTC.

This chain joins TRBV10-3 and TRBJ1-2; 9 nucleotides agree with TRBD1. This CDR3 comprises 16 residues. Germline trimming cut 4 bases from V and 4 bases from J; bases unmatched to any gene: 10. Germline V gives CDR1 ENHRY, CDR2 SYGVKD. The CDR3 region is CAISGRTGGEGYGYTF. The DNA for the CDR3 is TGTGCCATCAGTGGCCGCACAGGGGGCGAGGGCTATGGCTACACCTTC.

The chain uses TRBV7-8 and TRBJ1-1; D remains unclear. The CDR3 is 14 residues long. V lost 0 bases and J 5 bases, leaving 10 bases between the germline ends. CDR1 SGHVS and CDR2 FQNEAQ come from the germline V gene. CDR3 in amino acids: CASSLATGWTEAFF. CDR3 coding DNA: TGTGCCAGCAGCTTAGCGACTGGATGGACTGAAGCTTTCTTT.